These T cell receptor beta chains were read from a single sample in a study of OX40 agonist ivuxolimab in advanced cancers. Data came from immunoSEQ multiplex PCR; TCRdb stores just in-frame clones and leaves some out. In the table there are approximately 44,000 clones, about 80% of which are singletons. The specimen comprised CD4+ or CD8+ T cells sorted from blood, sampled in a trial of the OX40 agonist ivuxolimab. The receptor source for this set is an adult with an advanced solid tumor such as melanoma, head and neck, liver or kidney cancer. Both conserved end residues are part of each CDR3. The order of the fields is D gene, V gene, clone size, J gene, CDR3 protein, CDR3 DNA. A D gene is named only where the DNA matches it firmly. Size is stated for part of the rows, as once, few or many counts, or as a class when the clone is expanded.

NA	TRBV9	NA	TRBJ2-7	CASSVDRLAYEQYF	TGTGCCAGCAGCGTAGACAGGCTAGCCTACGAGCAGTACTTC
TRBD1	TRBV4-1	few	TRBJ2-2	CASSPGQANTGELFF	TGCGCCAGCAGCCCGGGACAGGCGAACACCGGGGAGCTGTTTTTT
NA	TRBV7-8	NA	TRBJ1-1	CASSSQGNTEAFF	TGTGCCAGCAGCTCACAGGGGAACACTGAAGCTTTCTTT
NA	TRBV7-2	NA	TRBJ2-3	CASSLTTGDTQYF	TGTGCCAGCAGCTTAACGACCGGGGATACGCAGTATTTT
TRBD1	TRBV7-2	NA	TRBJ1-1	CASRTGTGGTRAFF	TGTGCCAGCAGAACCGGGACAGGGGGAACAAGAGCTTTCTTT
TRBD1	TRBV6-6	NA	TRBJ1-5	CASSYSGQRNQPQHF	TGTGCCAGCAGTTACTCGGGACAGAGGAATCAGCCCCAGCATTTT
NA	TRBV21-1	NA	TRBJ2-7	CASSKQSSAYGCGEQYF	NA
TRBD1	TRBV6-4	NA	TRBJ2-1	CASSVRGRGLSNEQFF	TGTGCCAGCAGCGTCCGTGGCAGGGGGCTTTCGAATGAGCAGTTCTTC
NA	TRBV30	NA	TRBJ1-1	CAWSRSSNTEAFF	TGTGCCTGGAGTCGGAGCTCGAACACTGAAGCTTTCTTT
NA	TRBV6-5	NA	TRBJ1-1	CASTNPGPEAFF	TGTGCCAGCACCAACCCGGGCCCTGAAGCTTTCTTT
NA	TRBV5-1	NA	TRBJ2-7	CASSALASYEQYF	TGCGCCAGCAGCGCCCTAGCTAGCTACGAGCAGTACTTC
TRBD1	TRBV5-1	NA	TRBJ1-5	CASSLQGIGQPQHF	TGCGCCAGCAGCTTACAGGGGATAGGTCAGCCCCAGCATTTT
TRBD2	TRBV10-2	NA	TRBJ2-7	CASRMGLAGANEQYF	TGCGCCAGCAGAATGGGACTAGCGGGAGCCAACGAGCAGTACTTC
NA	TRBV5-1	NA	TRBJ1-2	CASSLLPNNYGYTF	TGCGCCAGCAGCTTGCTCCCCAATAACTATGGCTACACCTTC
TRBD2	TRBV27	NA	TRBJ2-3	CASSFTSGTDTQYF	TGTGCCAGCAGTTTTACTAGCGGCACAGATACGCAGTATTTT
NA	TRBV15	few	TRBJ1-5	CATSRAGAQGQPQHF	TGTGCCACCAGCAGAGCGGGGGCGCAGGGTCAGCCCCAGCATTTT
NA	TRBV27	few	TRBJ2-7	CASSPRLPPYEQYF	TGTGCCAGCAGTCCTCGGCTCCCACCCTACGAGCAGTACTTC
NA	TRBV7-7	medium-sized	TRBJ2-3	CASSLGSGRSTDTQYF	TGTGCCAGCAGCTTAGGGTCAGGACGCTCCACAGATACGCAGTATTTT
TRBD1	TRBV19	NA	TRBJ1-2	CASRNPGGQNYGYTF	TGTGCCAGTAGAAACCCTGGGGGACAGAACTATGGCTACACCTTC
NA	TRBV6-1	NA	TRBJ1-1	CASSELWGSRDTEAFF	TGTGCCAGCAGTGAATTGTGGGGCAGTCGGGACACTGAAGCTTTCTTT
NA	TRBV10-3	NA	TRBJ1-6	CAISARGLTSSYNSPLHF	TGTGCCATCAGTGCCAGAGGGTTGACAAGCTCCTATAATTCACCCCTCCACTTT
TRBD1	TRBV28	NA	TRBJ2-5	CASSTPGTGRGETQYF	TGTGCCAGCAGCACCCCCGGGACAGGGCGGGGAGAGACCCAGTACTTC
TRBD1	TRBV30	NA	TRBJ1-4	CAWSPDRGGRGGEKLFF	TGTGCCTGGAGTCCGGACAGGGGCGGGAGGGGTGGTGAAAAACTGTTTTTT
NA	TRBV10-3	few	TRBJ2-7	CAISESIPVYEQYF	TGTGCCATCAGTGAGTCGATACCAGTATACGAGCAGTACTTC
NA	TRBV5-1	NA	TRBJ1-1	CASSLAGQVNTEAFF	TGCGCCAGCAGCTTGGCGGGCCAAGTGAACACTGAAGCTTTCTTT
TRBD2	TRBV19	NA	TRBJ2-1	CASSLETSSGYNEQFF	TGTGCCAGTAGTCTCGAGACTAGCTCGGGCTACAATGAGCAGTTCTTC
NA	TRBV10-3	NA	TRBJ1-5	CAIRLGNNQPQHF	TGTGCCATCAGATTGGGCAACAATCAGCCCCAGCATTTT
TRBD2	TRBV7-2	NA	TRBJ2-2	CASSLKIFAGGSTGELFF	TGTGCCAGCAGCTTAAAAATCTTTGCGGGAGGGTCCACCGGGGAGCTGTTTTTT
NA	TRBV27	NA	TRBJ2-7	CASSLIGPGRYEQYF	TGTGCCAGCAGTTTGATCGGACCCGGTAGATACGAGCAGTACTTC
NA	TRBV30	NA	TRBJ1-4	CAWSVQLSGGSGEKLFF	TGTGCCTGGAGTGTACAGTTAAGTGGGGGGTCTGGTGAAAAACTGTTTTTT
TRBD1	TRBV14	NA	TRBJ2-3	CASSRTRQGADTQYF	TGTGCCAGCAGCCGGACCAGACAGGGGGCAGATACGCAGTATTTT
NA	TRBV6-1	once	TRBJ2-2	CASSWDVGTGELFF	TGTGCCAGCAGTTGGGACGTTGGCACCGGGGAGCTGTTTTTT
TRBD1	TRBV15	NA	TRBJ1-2	CATSRGTGYGYTF	TGTGCCACCAGCAGAGGGACAGGCTATGGCTACACCTTC
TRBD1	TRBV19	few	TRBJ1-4	CASSIQGAGNEKLFF	TGTGCCAGTAGTATACAGGGGGCGGGTAATGAAAAACTGTTTTTT
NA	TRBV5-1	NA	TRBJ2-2	CASSLDTLAAGELFF	TGCGCCAGCAGCTTGGACACCTTAGCGGCCGGGGAGCTGTTTTTT
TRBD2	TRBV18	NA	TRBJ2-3	CASSPLTSGSTDTQYF	TGTGCCAGCTCACCACTGACTAGCGGGAGCACAGATACGCAGTATTTT
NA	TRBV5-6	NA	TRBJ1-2	CASSLVGQSYTF	TGTGCCAGCAGCCTGGTAGGACAGAGCTACACCTTC
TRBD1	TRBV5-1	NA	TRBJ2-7	CASSHGQGAHEQYF	TGCGCCAGCAGCCACGGACAGGGAGCCCACGAGCAGTACTTC
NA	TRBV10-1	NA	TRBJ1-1	CASSEGGRTEAFF	TGCGCCAGCAGTGAGGGAGGGCGGACTGAAGCTTTCTTT
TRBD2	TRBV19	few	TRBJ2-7	CASSPTSGISYEQYF	TGTGCCAGTAGCCCGACTAGCGGCATCTCCTACGAGCAGTACTTC
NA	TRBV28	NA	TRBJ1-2	CASRIGGASYGYTF	TGTGCCAGCAGAATAGGGGGGGCCAGCTATGGCTACACCTTC
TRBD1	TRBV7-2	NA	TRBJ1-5	CASSQDRVSNQPQHF	TGTGCCAGCAGTCAGGACAGGGTGAGCAATCAGCCCCAGCATTTT
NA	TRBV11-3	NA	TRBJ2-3	CASSLRGPDTQYF	TGTGCCAGCAGCTTGAGAGGCCCAGATACGCAGTATTTT
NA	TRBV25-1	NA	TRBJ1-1	CASSESGRLNTEAFF	TGTGCCAGCAGTGAATCCGGCAGACTGAACACTGAAGCTTTCTTT
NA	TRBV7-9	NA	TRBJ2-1	CASSPQHNEQFF	TGTGCCAGCAGCCCACAGCACAATGAGCAGTTCTTC
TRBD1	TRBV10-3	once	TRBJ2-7	CAILGQGNEQYF	TGTGCCATCCTCGGACAGGGTAACGAGCAGTACTTC
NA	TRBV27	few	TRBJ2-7	CASSGGTKGYEQYF	TGTGCCAGCAGTGGGGGGACCAAGGGCTACGAGCAGTACTTC
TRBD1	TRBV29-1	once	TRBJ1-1	CSVGQGGTEAFF	TGCAGCGTTGGACAGGGTGGGACTGAAGCTTTCTTT
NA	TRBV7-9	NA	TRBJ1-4	CASSSQGNEKLFF	TGTGCCAGCAGCTCGCAGGGTAATGAAAAACTGTTTTTT
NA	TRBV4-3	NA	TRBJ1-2	CASSQGAIRGSRISGGYTF	TGCGCCAGCAGCCAAGGGGCCATCCGGGGATCTAGAATTTCGGGTGGCTACACCTTC
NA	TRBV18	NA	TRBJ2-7	CASSPGTLLYEQYF	TGTGCCAGCTCACCAGGGACCTTACTCTACGAGCAGTACTTC
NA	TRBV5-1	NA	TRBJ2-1	CASSLEGAGVSYNEQFF	TGCGCCAGCAGCTTGGAGGGGGCGGGGGTTTCCTACAATGAGCAGTTCTTC
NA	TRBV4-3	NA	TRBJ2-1	CASSREQGPNEQFF	TGCGCCAGCAGCCGAGAACAGGGCCCGAATGAGCAGTTCTTC
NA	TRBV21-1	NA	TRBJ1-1	CASSQVGDTEAFF	TGTGCCAGCAGCCAGGTAGGGGACACTGAAGCTTTCTTT
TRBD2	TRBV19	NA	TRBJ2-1	CASSPGTSGEVHNEQFF	TGTGCCAGTAGTCCCGGGACTAGCGGGGAGGTCCACAATGAGCAGTTCTTC
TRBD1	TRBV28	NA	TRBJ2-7	CASSPVGQGSYEQYF	TGTGCCAGCAGTCCCGTAGGACAGGGCTCCTACGAGCAGTACTTC
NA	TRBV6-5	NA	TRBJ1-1	CASSYSGQTNTEAFF	TGTGCCAGCAGTTACAGCGGACAGACGAACACTGAAGCTTTCTTT